This TCR beta chain came from a study of beta chain features in type 1 diabetes. Whole-study results and caveats: Among patients with Type 1 diabetes, TCRB CDR3s were moderately but significantly shorter in every one of the four CD4+ subsets. Naive, central memory and Treg TCRB repertoires seemed to resemble each other more closely in patients than they did in healthy donors.

Reverse transcribing all isolated RNA meant expressed TCRB transcripts were sequenced. Approximately 3.6 million reads, on average, came from each naive, central memory and regulatory T cell sample. Clones were read by immunoSEQ multiplex PCR, and TCRdb kept only the in-frame ones, dropping some. The table has 300,000 to 350,000 clones, over 7% seen once. The CDR3 sequence is 14 residues long. The germline gives CDR1 LNHDA, CDR2 SQIVND (reference sequence). V gave up 9 bases and J gave up 5 bases, with 17 bases separating them. A remark on this clone: What it recognizes is unknown.

Naive, central memory, regulatory and stem cell-like memory cells within the CD4+ compartment were sorted using CD45RO/CCR7/CD25/CD127/CD95/CD27. Sequencing input: central memory CD4+ T cells from blood. The gene calls are TRBV19 and TRBJ1-5; TRBD1 might be the D (6 bases). The sequence came from a man aged 25-45 years with type 1 diabetes. CDR3 sequence reads: CASRRGGADQPQHF. The CDR3 DNA follows: TGTGCCAGCCGTCGCGGGGGGGCTGATCAGCCCCAGCATTTT.